Shown below are 26 T cell receptor beta chains from a single sample sequenced in a study of blood T cell repertoires in COVID-19. Clones were sequenced by immunoSEQ multiplex PCR, and TCRdb holds only the in-frame ones, with some missing. The repertoire includes 280,000 or so clones, around 92% of them detected once, and less than 3.5% sits in the top ten. Sequencing used PBMCs or T cells enriched from blood (not recorded which). These TCRs come from a woman aged 45-60 years who had been exposed to COVID-19.

Details on this clone: Different DNA sequences within this sample yield the same CDR3. This rearrangement joins TRBV3-1 (or the pseudogene TRBV3-2) to TRBJ2-7; maybe TRBD2 (5 bases). CDR3 length: 11 amino acids. Trimming shortened V by 1 base and J by 7 bases, and 5 bases separated the two germline ends. The V gene's germline CDR1 is LGHDT and CDR2 YNNKEL (reference sequence). The CDR3 region is CASSQAGEQYF. The CDR3 region has the DNA TGTGCCAGCAGCCAAGCGGGAGAGCAGTACTTC.

Here the CDR3 DNA reads TGTGCCAGCAGTGACCTCCGAGCCGGGGAGCTGTTTTTT. It is translated as CASSDLRAGELFF. This chain connects TRBV2 to TRBJ2-2; D gene ambiguous. The CDR3 totals 13 residues. Trimming cost V 3 bases and J 6 bases, with 8 bases left between them. Germline CDR1 SNHLY, CDR2 FYNNEI.

V is TRBV18 and J is TRBJ2-5; TRBD2 agrees at 10 bases. The CDR3 length is 18 residues. The junction had 13 bases not matched to a gene; V was cut back by 1 base and J by 5 bases. CDR1 is KGHSH and CDR2 is LQKENI in the germline V gene. The DNA for the CDR3 is TGTGCCAGCTCACCACAACGAAAAACCGGGACTAGCGAGGAGACCCAGTACTTC. It encodes CASSPQRKTGTSEETQYF.

The rearrangement links TRBV7-9 to TRBJ2-5; 10 bases agree with TRBD2. CDR1 is SEHNR, CDR2 FQNEAQ, per germline (reference sequence). V shed 4 bases and J 2 bases; nucleotides not matched to a gene: 7. The CDR3 is 16 residues long. The CDR3 region has the DNA TGTGCCAGCAGCTCGAAGCTAGCGGGGGAACAAGAGACCCAGTACTTC. Its translation is CASSSKLAGEQETQYF.

The V and J genes are TRBV24-1 and TRBJ2-3; 7 bases map to TRBD1. The V and J ends lost 9 bases and 1 base, in that order; junction bases with no gene match: 15. The CDR3 contains 17 residues. Germline loops: CDR1 KGHDR, CDR2 SFDVKD. The CDR3 nucleotides read TGTGCCACCTCCGACAGGGCGCTCGGCTTTGGCACAGATACGCAGTATTTT. Protein sequence: CATSDRALGFGTDTQYF.

The chain links TRBV19 to TRBJ1-1; D gene unclear. The germline CDR1 and CDR2 sequences are LNHDA and SQIVND (reference sequence). Between the trimmed V and J ends, which lost 6 bases and 0 bases, there was a span of 17 bases. The CDR3 contains 16 residues. This CDR3 is CASSASLGVMNTEAFF. DNA of the CDR3: TGTGCCAGTAGCGCATCCTTGGGAGTCATGAACACTGAAGCTTTCTTT.

This rearrangement joins TRBV5-1 to TRBJ2-1; 12 nucleotides align to TRBD2. Losses at the gene ends were 3 bases for V and 4 bases for J; bases not matched to a gene: 5. CDR1 and CDR2 from the germline V gene are SGHRS and YFSETQ. This CDR3 spans 16 amino acids. CDR3 protein: CASSSLAGGGYNEQFF. The CDR3 coding sequence is TGCGCCAGCAGCTCACTAGCGGGGGGTGGATACAATGAGCAGTTCTTC.

The CDR3 DNA sequence: TGTGCCAGCAGTCGGGATAGAAAGCAGTTCTTC. Translating it yields CASSRDRKQFF. The rearrangement links TRBV2 to TRBJ2-1, with D tentatively TRBD2 (5 bases). Germline V lookup: CDR1 SNHLY, CDR2 FYNNEI. Trimming pared 5 bases from V and 11 bases from J, leaving 10 bases between. The CDR3 length is 11 residues.

This clone was seen a few times. This chain uses TRBV5-1 with TRBJ1-2, with 7 bases that match TRBD1. Germline V gives CDR1 SGHRS, CDR2 YFSETQ. This CDR3 contains 18 residues. V shed 4 bases and J 6 bases; nucleotides not matched to a gene: 21. In DNA, the CDR3 is TGCGCCAGCAGCGCAGGACAGGTGTCATCCCCACTATTACATGGCTACACCTTC. Residues: CASSAGQVSSPLLHGYTF.

This chain joins TRBV3-1 (or the pseudogene TRBV3-2) and TRBJ1-2, with D uncertain. V gave up 2 bases and J gave up 5 bases, with 21 bases separating them. The CDR3 runs 17 residues. Germline assignment: CDR1 LGHDT and CDR2 YNNKEL (reference sequence). CDR3 sequence reads: CASSQTATLGVFYGYTF. CDR3 nucleotides: TGTGCCAGCAGCCAAACTGCCACCCTGGGAGTCTTTTATGGCTACACCTTC.

J is TRBJ1-4 and V is TRBV20-1, with D maybe TRBD1 (6 bases). Germline V gives CDR1 DFQATT, CDR2 SNEGSKA (reference sequence). V was pared by 3 bases and J by 0 bases, with 26 bases between. This CDR3 contains 20 residues. CDR3 in DNA: TGCAGTGCTAGTCCCAAAACCACAGGGTACGAGGTTGCAACTAATGAAAAACTGTTTTTT. Protein: CSASPKTTGYEVATNEKLFF.

The chain uses TRBV7-8 and TRBJ1-1; D call uncertain. V lost 1 base, J lost 11 bases, and 14 bases lay in between. The CDR3 totals 13 residues. From germline, CDR1 is SGHVS and CDR2 FQNEAQ. The DNA of the CDR3 is TGTGCCAGCAGCTTAGGAGCGTGGCAAAGGGCTTTCTTT. Its translation: CASSLGAWQRAFF.

This clone has only one observation. The rearrangement uses TRBV7-8 and TRBJ1-5; 7 nucleotides match TRBD1. CDR3 length: 14 residues. Germline-derived CDR1 and CDR2 are SGHVS and FQNEAQ. V gave up 5 bases and J gave up 6 bases; unmatched junction bases: 7. The CDR3 region is CASSASGGRQPQHF. The CDR3 DNA reads TGTGCCAGCAGCGCATCAGGGGGGCGTCAGCCCCAGCATTTT.

V and J are TRBV5-8 and TRBJ1-5; TRBD1 agrees at 8 bases. The CDR3 extends over 16 amino acids. Germline V lookup: CDR1 SGHTS, CDR2 YDEGEE. V lost 5 bases to trimming and J lost 2 bases; unmatched junction nucleotides: 9. This CDR3 is CASRPRTGKGNQPQHF. CDR3 coding DNA: TGTGCCAGCAGGCCACGGACAGGGAAGGGCAATCAGCCCCAGCATTTT.

V gene TRBV27 combines with J gene TRBJ2-5, with 8 positions matching TRBD2. This CDR3 spans 14 amino acids. Germline CDR1 is MNHEY and CDR2 is SMNVEV (reference sequence). J lost 5 bases, V lost 10 bases, and 12 bases had no gene match. CDR3 region: CATRPVGGGETQYF. CDR3 DNA sequence: TGTGCCACCCGCCCCGTCGGGGGGGGCGAGACCCAGTACTTC.

This chain links TRBV28 with TRBJ1-5, with D perhaps matching TRBD1 (5 bases). The CDR3 is 14 amino acids. V was pared by 5 bases and J by 0 bases, with 8 bases between. Looked up from germline, CDR1 is MDHEN and CDR2 is SYDVKM. The CDR3, as DNA: TGTGCCAGCAGTCCCAGGGATAGCAATCAGCCCCAGCATTTT. Its protein is CASSPRDSNQPQHF.

V usage is TRBV2 and J usage is TRBJ1-5; 9 positions agree with TRBD1. The CDR3 is 16 residues long. CDR1 and CDR2 from the germline V gene are SNHLY and FYNNEI. The ends lost 7 bases at V and 9 bases at J; junction bases unmatched: 16. The CDR3 loop is CASTTWGGQGPGPQHF. As DNA, the CDR3 is TGTGCCAGCACAACGTGGGGGGGACAGGGACCCGGGCCCCAGCATTTT. Full variable domain (missing parts from reference TRBV2 and TRBJ1-5): EPEVTQTPSHQVTQMGQEVILRCVPISNHLYFYWYRQILGQKVEFLVSFYNNEISEKSEIFDDQFSVERPDGSNFTLKIRSTKLEDSAMYFCASTTWGGQGPGPQHFGDGTRLSIL.

The V gene is TRBV19, the J gene TRBJ2-2; the D is unclear. The V end was cut by 5 bases, the J end by 9 bases, with 10 bases between. This CDR3 is built from 12 residues. Germline V gene lookup returns CDR1 LNHDA and CDR2 SQIVND (reference sequence). DNA for the CDR3: TGTGCCAGTAGTCCCCTAAATCGGGAGCTGTTTTTT. It encodes CASSPLNRELFF.

This clone showed up just once. The chain has TRBV2 and TRBJ1-5, with 7 bases that match TRBD1. V lost 4 bases, J lost 1 base, and 7 bases stayed unmatched. Germline CDR1 SNHLY, CDR2 FYNNEI. CDR3 length equals 16 residues. In nucleotides, the CDR3 is TGTGCCAGCAGTGTCGGAGGGGGCGGGAGCAATCAGCCCCAGCATTTT. Translation: CASSVGGGGSNQPQHF. Complete variable domain (other parts from reference TRBV2 and TRBJ1-5): EPEVTQTPSHQVTQMGQEVILRCVPISNHLYFYWYRQILGQKVEFLVSFYNNEISEKSEIFDDQFSVERPDGSNFTLKIRSTKLEDSAMYFCASSVGGGGSNQPQHFGDGTRLSIL.

The rearrangement links TRBV10-3 to TRBJ2-7; TRBD1 agrees at 9 bases. Trimming removed 3 bases from V and 12 bases from J; junction bases left unmatched: 12. This CDR3 spans 14 amino acids. Germline CDR1 ENHRY, CDR2 SYGVKD. CDR3 coding DNA: TGTGCCATCAGTGACAAGGGACAGGGCAAAGCCGCGTACTTC. As protein: CAISDKGQGKAAYF.

This chain uses TRBV28 with TRBJ1-2; 8 positions agree with TRBD1. Germline trimming cut 6 bases from V and 2 bases from J; bases unmatched to any gene: 5. The CDR3 consists of 14 residues. CDR1 is MDHEN, CDR2 SYDVKM, per germline. The CDR3 DNA is TGTGCCAGCAGAACGGGACAGGCAAACTATGGCTACACCTTC. Translation gives CASRTGQANYGYTF.

The chain is built from TRBV5-1 and TRBJ1-3; 7 positions match TRBD1. This CDR3 has 16 amino acids. Per the germline V gene, CDR1 is SGHRS and CDR2 is YFSETQ. The V segment lost 4 bases and the J segment 2 bases; nucleotides outside the gene matches: 9. CDR3 sequence reads: CASSKSDRATGNTIYF. CDR3 sequence (DNA): TGCGCCAGCAGCAAATCTGACAGGGCTACTGGAAACACCATATATTTT.

The chain has TRBV28 and TRBJ1-5, with TRBD1 as a possible D gene (5 bases). Looked up from germline, CDR1 is MDHEN and CDR2 is SYDVKM. There are 14 residues in the CDR3. Trimming took 1 base from V and 6 from J, leaving 10 bases between them. The CDR3: CASSLLGVVQPQHF. CDR3 DNA sequence: TGTGCCAGCAGTTTATTAGGGGTTGTTCAGCCCCAGCATTTT. Filled out from reference TRBV28 and TRBJ1-5, the complete variable domain reads DVKVTQSSRYLVKRTGEKVFLECVQDMDHENMFWYRQDPGLGLRLIYFSYDVKMKEKGDIPEGYSVSREKKERFSLILESASTNQTSMYLCASSLLGVVQPQHFGDGTRLSIL.

The V call is TRBV6-5, the J call TRBJ1-3, with D uncertain. This CDR3 is built from 15 residues. Germline V gives CDR1 MNHEY, CDR2 SVGAGI. Deletions cut 1 base from V and 1 base from J, with 8 bases between. The CDR3 is CASSYFAGSGNTIYF. CDR3 DNA: TGTGCCAGCAGTTACTTTGCCGGTTCTGGAAACACCATATATTTT.

The chain couples TRBV28 to TRBJ1-6; 7 nucleotides line up with TRBD1. The V gene's germline CDR1 is MDHEN and CDR2 SYDVKM. V shed 7 bases, J shed 13 bases, and the junction held 13 bases outside the gene matches. The CDR3 extends over 14 amino acids. The CDR3 region is CASKDREEYLPLHF. The CDR3 DNA reads TGTGCCAGCAAAGACAGGGAGGAATATCTGCCCCTCCACTTT.

The chain joins TRBV2 to TRBJ1-6; perhaps TRBD1 as D (6 bases). V dropped 4 bases and J dropped 3 bases, with 7 bases sitting between them. CDR1 is SNHLY and CDR2 is FYNNEI in the germline V gene. The CDR3 length is 14 residues. The CDR3 coding sequence is TGTGCCAGCAGTGGGACAGTCTATAATTCACCCCTCCACTTT. Protein sequence: CASSGTVYNSPLHF.